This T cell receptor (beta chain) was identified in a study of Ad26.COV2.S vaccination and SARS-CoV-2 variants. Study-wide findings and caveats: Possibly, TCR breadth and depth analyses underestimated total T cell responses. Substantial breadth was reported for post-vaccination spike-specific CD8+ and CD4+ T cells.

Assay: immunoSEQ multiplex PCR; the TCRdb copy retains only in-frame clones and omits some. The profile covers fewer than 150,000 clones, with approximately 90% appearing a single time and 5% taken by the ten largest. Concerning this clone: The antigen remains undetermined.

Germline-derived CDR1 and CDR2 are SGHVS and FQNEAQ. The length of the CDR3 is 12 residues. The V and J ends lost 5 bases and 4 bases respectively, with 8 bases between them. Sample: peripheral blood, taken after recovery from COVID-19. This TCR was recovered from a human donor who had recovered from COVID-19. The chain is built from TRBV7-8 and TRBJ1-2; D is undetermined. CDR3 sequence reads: CASSIGGYGYTF. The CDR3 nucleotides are TGTGCCAGCAGCATAGGCGGCTATGGCTACACCTTC.